This TCR gamma chain was documented in a study of Vδ1+ human thymocytes. Findings of the study overall: Thymic TRG and TRD repertoires appeared highly polyclonal.

Extracted RNA was reverse transcribed into cDNA. Multiplex PCR used pooled V-gene forward primers and a constant-region reverse primer to amplify CDR3s. TCRdb re-called the multiplex PCR reads via CATT. This table has 8,500 to 13,000 gamma-chain clones, around 42% appearing once. V shed 3 bases, J shed 7 bases, and the junction held 6 bases outside the gene matches. This CDR3 is built from 12 residues. CDR1 and CDR2 from the germline V gene are GITISATS and ISYDGTV (reference sequence). With respect to this clone: What it binds is not known.

J is TRGJ1 or TRGJ2 and V is TRGV9. TCRdb does not report a J gene; here it was assigned by matching the DNA to germline references. Material for sequencing was Vdelta1+ gamma-delta thymocytes from the thymus. The subset denotes: FACS-sorted CD3+ TCRalphabeta- TCRVdelta1+ TCRVdelta2- thymocytes. The sequence derives from a boy less than two years old who had congenital heart surgery. The CDR3 sequence is CALWEPRYKKLF. The CDR3 DNA is TGTGCCTTGTGGGAGCCGAGATATAAGAAACTCTTT.